The 31 T cell receptor beta chains in this list originate from one sample, sequenced in a study of shared clonotypes between healthy human individuals. Measured with immunoSEQ multiplex PCR; TCRdb has only the in-frame clones, and not every one. Altogether about 1.5 million clones are present, around 98% being singletons, with the ten largest covering around 0.45%. Sample: naive CD4+ T cells sorted from blood. Described subset: CD45RA+ positively selected. Every receptor here comes from a man aged 25-45 years in good health.

This clone was seen just once. The DNA of the CDR3 is TGTGCCAGCAGCCACACACTAGCGGCTAGCACAGATACGCAGTATTTT. Its translation: CASSHTLAASTDTQYF. The chain has TRBV7-2 and TRBJ2-3, with TRBD2 matching 8 bases. The ends lost 5 bases at V and 0 bases at J; junction bases unmatched: 7. The germline gives CDR1 SGHTA, CDR2 FQGNSA. The CDR3 contains 16 residues.

The DNA of the CDR3 is TGTGCCAGCAGCCCCGACAGGGTCTACTACGAGCAGTACTTC. Its protein product is CASSPDRVYYEQYF. V and J are TRBV11-2 and TRBJ2-7; 7 positions agree with TRBD1. This CDR3 is 14 amino acids long. Germline loops: CDR1 SGHAT, CDR2 FQNNGV. After removal of 5 bases from V and 3 bases from J, the junction contained 7 bases not matched to a gene.

The CDR3 DNA follows: TGCAGCGTTGAAGGGCAACAGACAGGGGGATCCTATGAAAAACTGTTTTTT. Its translation: CSVEGQQTGGSYEKLFF. The gene calls are TRBV29-1 and TRBJ1-4; 9 bases align to TRBD1. CDR3 length equals 17 residues. Germline V gene data show CDR1 as SQVTM and CDR2 as ANQGSEA. After removal of 1 base from V and 6 bases from J, the junction contained 12 bases not matched to a gene.

This chain links TRBV7-9 with TRBJ1-5; tentatively, D is TRBD1 (6 bases). The ends were cut back, 1 base at V and 6 bases at J, with 7 bases in the middle. This CDR3 region has 13 residues. Germline V gene data show CDR1 as SEHNR and CDR2 as FQNEAQ (reference sequence). CDR3 sequence reads: CASSLGGAQPQHF. The CDR3 region has the DNA TGTGCCAGCAGCTTAGGGGGGGCTCAGCCCCAGCATTTT.

The chain links TRBV5-1 to TRBJ2-3; TRBD1 matches at 10 bases. Germline CDR1 reads SGHRS; CDR2 reads YFSETQ. The CDR3 runs to 17 residues. V was clipped by 0 bases and J by 1 base; unmatched bases: 5. CDR3 sequence (DNA): TGCGCCAGCAGCTTGGGTCCCGGGACAGGGGGCACAGATACGCAGTATTTT. As protein: CASSLGPGTGGTDTQYF.

The chain's CDR3 is CASKLREFSSGANVLTF. CDR3 in DNA: TGTGCCAGCAAACTCAGGGAATTCAGCTCTGGGGCCAACGTCCTGACTTTC. This chain uses TRBV2 with TRBJ2-6, with D possibly matching TRBD1 (5 bases). V shed 7 bases and J shed 0 bases, with 16 bases lying between them. This CDR3 contains 17 residues. Germline V gene data show CDR1 as SNHLY and CDR2 as FYNNEI.

V usage is TRBV5-1 and J usage is TRBJ1-4, with TRBD1 matching 8 bases. Germline trimming cut 4 bases from V and 8 bases from J; bases unmatched to any gene: 7. The germline CDR1 and CDR2 sequences are SGHRS and YFSETQ. This CDR3 comprises 14 residues. The CDR3 bases are TGCGCCAGCAGCAGACAGGGGTCGGAAGAAAAACTGTTTTTT. The encoded protein is CASSRQGSEEKLFF.

V is TRBV29-1 and J is TRBJ2-1; 15 bases agree with TRBD2. Looked up from germline, CDR1 is SQVTM and CDR2 is ANQGSEA. CDR3 length: 14 residues. Germline trimming cut 7 bases from V and 9 bases from J; bases unmatched to any gene: 7. The CDR3 DNA reads as TGCAGCGCTCGGACTAGCGGGAGGGTAGGTGAGCAGTTCTTC. Amino acid sequence: CSARTSGRVGEQFF.

The chain carries TRBV9 and TRBJ2-5; TRBD1 matches at 9 bases. V dropped 0 bases and J dropped 2; count of bases not matched to a gene: 5. Germline loops: CDR1 SGDLS, CDR2 YYNGEE. CDR3 size: 16 residues. CDR3: CASSVGGTGLQETQYF. The CDR3 DNA is TGTGCCAGCAGCGTAGGCGGGACAGGGCTACAAGAGACCCAGTACTTC.

The V and J genes are TRBV9 and TRBJ2-7, with D possibly TRBD1 on 6 matching bases. Trimming took 0 bases from V and 6 from J, leaving 19 bases between them. The CDR3 is 16 residues long. Per germline, CDR1 SGDLS and CDR2 YYNGEE. The CDR3 bases are TGTGCCAGCAGCGTAGCAACAGGGCCAAGGTTAGGCGAGCAGTACTTC. Translating gives CASSVATGPRLGEQYF.

V gene TRBV5-1 combines with J gene TRBJ2-1; 13 bases map to TRBD2. This CDR3 is built from 15 residues. CDR1 SGHRS and CDR2 YFSETQ come from the germline V gene. With V trimmed by 7 bases and J by 6 bases, 7 bases remained unmatched. This chain's CDR3 is CASGPWTSGSNEQFF. The CDR3 region has the DNA TGCGCCAGCGGCCCCTGGACTAGCGGGAGCAATGAGCAGTTCTTC.

This clone has just one count. J is TRBJ2-2 and V is TRBV15, with 7 bases identical to TRBD2. CDR3 length: 15 residues. Trimming at V came to 8 bases and at J to 3 bases, leaving 9 bases not matched to a gene. Germline V gives CDR1 LNHNV, CDR2 YYDKDF (reference sequence). For the CDR3, the DNA is TGTGCCACCGAAGCCAGCGGGATTTACACCGGGGAGCTGTTTTTT. Its protein product is CATEASGIYTGELFF. The full variable domain, with the rest looked up from reference TRBV15 and TRBJ2-2, is DAMVIQNPRYQVTQFGKPVTLSCSQTLNHNVMYWYQQKSSQAPKLLFHYYDKDFNNEADTPDNFQSRRPNTSFCFLDIRSPGLGDTAMYLCATEASGIYTGELFFGEGSRLTVL.

The genes are TRBV2 and TRBJ1-5; no clear D gene. Trimming pared 7 bases from V and 0 bases from J, leaving 10 bases between. The CDR3 is made up of 14 amino acids. Germline V gene lookup returns CDR1 SNHLY and CDR2 FYNNEI. This chain's CDR3 is CASTGPPSNQPQHF. The CDR3 coding sequence is TGTGCCAGCACGGGTCCTCCTAGCAATCAGCCCCAGCATTTT. Full variable domain (rest looked up from reference TRBV2 and TRBJ1-5): EPEVTQTPSHQVTQMGQEVILRCVPISNHLYFYWYRQILGQKVEFLVSFYNNEISEKSEIFDDQFSVERPDGSNFTLKIRSTKLEDSAMYFCASTGPPSNQPQHFGDGTRLSIL.

V and J are TRBV11-2 and TRBJ2-2; 8 bases are shared with TRBD2. The ends lost 5 bases at V and 5 bases at J; junction bases unmatched: 7. CDR1 and CDR2 from the germline V gene are SGHAT and FQNNGV. This CDR3 is built from 15 residues. CDR3 sequence reads: CASSGSGTRTGELFF. In DNA, the CDR3 is TGTGCCAGCAGCGGTAGCGGGACCCGGACCGGGGAGCTGTTTTTT.

The chain has TRBV9 and TRBJ2-1; TRBD2 matches 7 bases. Trimming cost V 4 bases and J 2 bases; bases outside gene matches: 12. Germline values: CDR1 SGDLS, CDR2 YYNGEE. The CDR3 spans 17 residues. The CDR3 DNA follows: TGTGCCAGCAGCCCTCGTATGGGGGAGGGCCCCTACAATGAGCAGTTCTTC. This codes for CASSPRMGEGPYNEQFF.

This clone was seen only once. The chain combines TRBV9 with TRBJ2-1; unclear D gene. The CDR3 is made up of 15 amino acids. Trimming took 1 base from V and 6 from J, leaving 14 bases between them. Looked up from germline, CDR1 is SGDLS and CDR2 is YYNGEE. CDR3 bases: TGTGCCAGCAGCGTAATTGGAAAAAGTGGCAATGAGCAGTTCTTC. It specifies CASSVIGKSGNEQFF.

The chain combines TRBV5-1 with TRBJ1-3, with D unclear. Germline loops: CDR1 SGHRS, CDR2 YFSETQ. Trimming pared 4 bases from V and 9 bases from J, leaving 11 bases between. The CDR3 has 12 amino acids. The CDR3 sequence: CASSPGVGTIYF. The CDR3 bases are TGCGCCAGCAGCCCTGGAGTTGGCACCATATATTTT. Together with reference TRBV5-1 and TRBJ1-3, the CDR3 gives the full variable domain: KAGVTQTPRYLIKTRGQQVTLSCSPISGHRSVSWYQQTPGQGLQFLFEYFSETQRNKGNFPGRFSGRQFSNSRSEMNVSTLELGDSALYLCASSPGVGTIYFGEGSWLTVV.

V and J are TRBV9 and TRBJ1-1; D not resolved. The germline CDR1 and CDR2 sequences are SGDLS and YYNGEE. V lost 5 bases to trimming and J lost 0 bases, with 5 bases between them. The CDR3 is 12 amino acids. The CDR3 protein is CASRSMNTEAFF. CDR3 nucleotides: TGTGCCAGCAGGTCGATGAACACTGAAGCTTTCTTT.

About this clone itself: Distinct nucleotide sequences in the sample also encode this CDR3. The chain has TRBV5-1 and TRBJ2-6; D is undetermined. Trimming removed 0 bases from V and 1 base from J, with 5 bases in between. The CDR3 length is 15 residues. The germline V gene has CDR1 SGHRS and CDR2 YFSETQ. CDR3 bases: TGCGCCAGCAGCTTGGGGGTTTCTGGGGCCAACGTCCTGACTTTC. This sequence encodes CASSLGVSGANVLTF.

This chain uses TRBV7-2 with TRBJ1-4, with D tentatively TRBD1 (6 bases). The germline V gene encodes CDR1 SGHTA and CDR2 FQGNSA. This CDR3 is built from 15 residues. V was trimmed by 1 base and J by 5 bases, leaving 11 bases between them. The CDR3 reads CASSLGTARNEKLFF. The CDR3 nucleotides are TGTGCCAGCAGCTTAGGGACAGCGAGAAATGAAAAACTGTTTTTT.

The chain employs TRBV9 and TRBJ2-7, with TRBD1 identical over 9 bases. Germline loops: CDR1 SGDLS, CDR2 YYNGEE. V was clipped by 0 bases and J by 3 bases; unmatched bases: 7. The CDR3 runs to 16 residues. The CDR3 is CASSVERQGEYYEQYF. The DNA of the CDR3 is TGTGCCAGCAGCGTAGAACGACAGGGGGAGTACTACGAGCAGTACTTC.

The CDR3 DNA sequence: TGTGCCAGCAGAACCGCCTCCAGGGGCCTGCTAGCGGGAGATCTGTTCTTC. Translation: CASRTASRGLLAGDLFF. The chain carries TRBV28 and TRBJ2-1, with 10 bases fitting TRBD2. Germline-derived CDR1 and CDR2 are MDHEN and SYDVKM. V shed 6 bases, J shed 15 bases, and the junction held 23 bases outside the gene matches. CDR3 size: 17 residues.

The chain carries TRBV19 and TRBJ2-5; 12 bases align to TRBD2. Germline V gene lookup returns CDR1 LNHDA and CDR2 SQIVND (reference sequence). There are 16 residues in the CDR3. The V and J ends lost 5 bases and 5 bases, in that order; junction bases with no gene match: 9. The CDR3 coding sequence is TGTGCCAGTAGTTACCTAGCGGGAGGGCGAGGGGAGACCCAGTACTTC. This codes for CASSYLAGGRGETQYF.

The CDR3 region has the DNA TGTGCCAGCAGTGATCAAGGGACGGTACTAGGCGAGCAGTACTTC. Its translation is CASSDQGTVLGEQYF. The chain couples TRBV28 to TRBJ2-7, with D perhaps TRBD1 or TRBD2 (5 bases each). Germline V gene sequence: CDR1 MDHEN, CDR2 SYDVKM. The V end lost 5 bases, the J end lost 6 bases, and 20 bases lay between the germline ends. The CDR3 is 15 amino acids.

The V call is TRBV10-2, the J call TRBJ2-3; 9 nucleotides align to TRBD2. The length of the CDR3 is 17 residues. V lost 3 bases to trimming and J lost 4 bases; unmatched junction nucleotides: 11. CDR1 is WSHSY and CDR2 is SAAADI in the germline V gene. The DNA for the CDR3 is TGCGCCAGCAGTGAACCGGTCCTAGCGGGACCGGCAGATACGCAGTATTTT. It yields the protein CASSEPVLAGPADTQYF.

The CDR3 coding sequence is TGTGCCAGTAGTACCCTGGCAGGGAATACTGAAGCTTTCTTT. This sequence encodes CASSTLAGNTEAFF. The chain combines TRBV19 with TRBJ1-1; D may be TRBD1 (5 bases). Germline CDR1 and CDR2: LNHDA and SQIVND (reference sequence). This CDR3 is built from 14 residues. V lost 4 bases, J lost 5 bases, and 14 bases lay in between.

CDR3 amino acids: CASSLTGIDEQFF. The CDR3 DNA sequence: TGTGCCAGCAGCTTAACGGGTATCGATGAGCAGTTCTTC. The genes are TRBV7-9 and TRBJ2-1, with D unresolved. The CDR3 length is 13 residues. The V end lost 2 bases, the J end lost 8 bases, and 10 bases lay between the germline ends. Germline V CDR1 and CDR2: SEHNR, FQNEAQ (reference sequence).

The chain links TRBV5-1 to TRBJ2-7, with 8 nucleotides matching TRBD1. Germline CDR1 reads SGHRS; CDR2 reads YFSETQ. This CDR3 is built from 15 residues. V was clipped by 5 bases and J by 5 bases; unmatched bases: 12. CDR3 in amino acids: CASSPRGPTSNEQYF. The CDR3 DNA follows: TGCGCCAGCAGTCCCAGGGGGCCCACTTCCAACGAGCAGTACTTC.

The V call is TRBV7-9, the J call TRBJ1-4; possibly TRBD1 for D (5 bases). Trimming took 2 bases from V and 5 from J, leaving 18 bases between them. CDR3 length: 17 residues. CDR1 is SEHNR, CDR2 FQNEAQ, per germline (reference sequence). CDR3 bases: TGTGCCAGCAGCTTACACACCGGACAAAATTACAATGAAAAACTGTTTTTT. Translating it yields CASSLHTGQNYNEKLFF.

The chain recombines TRBV9 with TRBJ1-3, with 7 bases matching TRBD1. Germline V gene data show CDR1 as SGDLS and CDR2 as YYNGEE. V shed 4 bases and J 4 bases; nucleotides not matched to a gene: 5. CDR3 length: 14 residues. This chain's CDR3 is CASSLQGQGNTIYF. The CDR3 DNA sequence: TGTGCCAGCAGCCTACAGGGGCAAGGAAACACCATATATTTT.

The chain has TRBV18 and TRBJ2-2; weak D call: TRBD2 (6 bases). Germline loops: CDR1 KGHSH, CDR2 LQKENI. The CDR3 loop spans 12 amino acids. Trimming removed 4 bases from V and 6 bases from J, with 6 bases in between. The DNA of the CDR3 is TGTGCCAGCTCACGGGAGGCCGGGGAGCTGTTTTTT. This codes for CASSREAGELFF.